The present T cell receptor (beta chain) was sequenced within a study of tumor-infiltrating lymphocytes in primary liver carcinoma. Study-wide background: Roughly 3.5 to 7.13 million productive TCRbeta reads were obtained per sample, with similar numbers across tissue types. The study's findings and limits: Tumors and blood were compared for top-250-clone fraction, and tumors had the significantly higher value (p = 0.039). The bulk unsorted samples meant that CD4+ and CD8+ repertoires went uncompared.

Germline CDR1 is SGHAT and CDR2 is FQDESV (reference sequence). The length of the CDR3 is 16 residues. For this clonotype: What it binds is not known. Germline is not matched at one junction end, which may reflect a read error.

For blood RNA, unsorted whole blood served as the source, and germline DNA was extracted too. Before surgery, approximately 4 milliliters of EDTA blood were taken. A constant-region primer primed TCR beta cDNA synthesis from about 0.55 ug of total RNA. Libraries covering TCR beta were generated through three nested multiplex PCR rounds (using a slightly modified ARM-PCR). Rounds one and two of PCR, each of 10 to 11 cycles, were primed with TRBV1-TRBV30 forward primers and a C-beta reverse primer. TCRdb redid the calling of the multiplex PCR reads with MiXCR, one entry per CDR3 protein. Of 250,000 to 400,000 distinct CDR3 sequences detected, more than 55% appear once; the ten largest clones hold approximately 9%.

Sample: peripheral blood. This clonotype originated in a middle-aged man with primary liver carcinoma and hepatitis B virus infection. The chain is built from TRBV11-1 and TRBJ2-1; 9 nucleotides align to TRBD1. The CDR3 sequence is CASRQGAGSSYNEQFF. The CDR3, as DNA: TGTGCCAGCAGACAGGGGGCGGGTAGCTCCTACAATGAGCAATTCTTC. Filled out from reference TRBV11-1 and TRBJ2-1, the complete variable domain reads EAEVAQSPRYKITEKSQAVAFWCDPISGHATLYWYRQILGQGPELLVQFQDESVVDDSQLPKDRFSAERLKGVDSTLKIQPAELGDSAMYLCASRQGAGSSYNEQFFGPGTRLTVL.